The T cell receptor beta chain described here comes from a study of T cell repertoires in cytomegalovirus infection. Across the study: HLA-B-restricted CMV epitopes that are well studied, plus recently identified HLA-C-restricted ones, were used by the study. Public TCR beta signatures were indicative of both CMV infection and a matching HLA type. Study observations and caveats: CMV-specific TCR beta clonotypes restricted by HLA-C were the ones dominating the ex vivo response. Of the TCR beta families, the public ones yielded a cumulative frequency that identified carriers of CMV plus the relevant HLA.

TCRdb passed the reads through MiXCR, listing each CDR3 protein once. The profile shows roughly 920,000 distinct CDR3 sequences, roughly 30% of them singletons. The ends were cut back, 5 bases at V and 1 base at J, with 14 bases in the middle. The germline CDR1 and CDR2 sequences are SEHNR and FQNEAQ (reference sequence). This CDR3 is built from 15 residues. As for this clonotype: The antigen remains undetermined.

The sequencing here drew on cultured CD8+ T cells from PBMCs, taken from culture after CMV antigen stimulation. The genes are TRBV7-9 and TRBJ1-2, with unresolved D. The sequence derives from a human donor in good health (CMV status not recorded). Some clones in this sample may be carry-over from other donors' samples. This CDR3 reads CASSGTGPNNYGYTF. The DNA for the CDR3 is TGTGCCAGCAGCGGAACCGGGCCGAATAACTATGGCTACACCTTC.